Below are 13 T cell receptor beta chains sequenced from a single sample in a study of cytomegalovirus exposure and HLA in healthy donors. This PCR relied on a set of 60 Vbeta primers and 13 Jbeta primers. Some clones are missing from TCRdb's copy, which holds only in-frame ones; the method was immunoSEQ multiplex PCR. The repertoire holds about 91,000 clones, with around 73% as singletons. Sequencing was carried out using PBMCs. The receptor source for this set is a female donor in good health and CMV-seronegative.

The chain couples TRBV30 to TRBJ2-6; 7 bases are shared with TRBD1. The CDR3 is 17 amino acids. Losses at the gene ends were 3 bases for V and 0 bases for J; bases not matched to a gene: 8. CDR1 and CDR2 from the germline V gene are GTSNPN and SVGIG (reference sequence). DNA of the CDR3: TGTGCCTGGAGAAGGGGGACAGTAACCTCTGGGGCCAACGTCCTGACTTTC. Its protein is CAWRRGTVTSGANVLTF. Using reference TRBV30 and TRBJ2-6 for the parts outside the CDR3, the full variable domain is SQTIHQWPATLVQPVGSPLSLECTVEGTSNPNLYWYRQAAGRGLQLLFYSVGIGQISSEVPQNLSASRPQDRQFILSSKKLLLSDSGFYLCAWRRGTVTSGANVLTFGAGSRLTVL.

This chain links TRBV4-1 with TRBJ2-4; D is undetermined. V was cut by 1 base and J by 0 bases, with 7 bases left in between. The length of the CDR3 is 15 residues. The germline CDR1 and CDR2 sequences are MGHRA and YSYEKL. The CDR3 nucleotides are TGCGCCAGCAGCCAAGGGCTTATAGCCAAAAACATTCAGTACTTC. This gives the protein CASSQGLIAKNIQYF.

This clone was recorded a few times. This chain links TRBV2 with TRBJ2-1; 8 nucleotides line up with TRBD1. The CDR3 loop spans 13 amino acids. Germline CDR1 reads SNHLY; CDR2 reads FYNNEI. J was trimmed by 5 bases and V by 8 bases; bases with no gene match: 5. This CDR3 reads CASWGTGDNEQFF. CDR3 coding DNA: TGTGCCAGCTGGGGGACAGGAGACAATGAGCAGTTCTTC.

This clone was seen a few times. V usage is TRBV6-4 and J usage is TRBJ2-3; possible D gene TRBD1, 6 bases. Trimming cost V 5 bases and J 4 bases, with 10 bases left between them. This CDR3 is built from 13 residues. Germline V gene sequence: CDR1 MRHNA, CDR2 SNTAGT. The CDR3 bases are TGTGCCAGCAGTCCAGGGGTTTCAGATACGCAGTATTTT. Translation: CASSPGVSDTQYF.

This chain joins TRBV18 and TRBJ2-3; possible D gene TRBD1, 6 bases. Germline V CDR1 and CDR2: KGHSH, LQKENI. The CDR3 totals 14 residues. V was clipped by 3 bases and J by 2 bases, with 9 bases between them. The chain's CDR3 is CASSPDRSTDTQYF. In DNA, the CDR3 is TGTGCCAGCTCACCCGACAGGTCCACAGATACGCAGTATTTT.

The V call is TRBV7-2, the J call TRBJ1-1; D remains unclear. Germline V gene lookup returns CDR1 SGHTA and CDR2 FQGNSA. The CDR3 totals 12 residues. Trimming left V 5 bases short and J 4 bases short, with 8 bases between. This CDR3 is CASSTRPTEAFF. The DNA for the CDR3 is TGTGCCAGCAGCACGAGGCCCACTGAAGCTTTCTTT.

In DNA form, the CDR3 reads TGTGCCAGCAGTTACCTTTTAGCGGGGCAAGAGACCCAGTACTTC. Residues: CASSYLLAGQETQYF. The chain carries TRBV6-5 and TRBJ2-5, with 8 nucleotides matching TRBD2. Germline V gene lookup returns CDR1 MNHEY and CDR2 SVGAGI. V trimming: 2 bases; J trimming: 2 bases; junction bases outside the gene matches: 4. This CDR3 is 15 amino acids long.

The chain combines TRBV18 with TRBJ2-5, with unresolved D. Germline-derived CDR1 and CDR2 are KGHSH and LQKENI. This CDR3 is 14 amino acids long. V lost 1 base to trimming and J lost 3 bases, with 9 bases between them. In nucleotides, the CDR3 is TGTGCCAGCTCACCACAGCAGGCAGAAGAGACCCAGTACTTC. Translated: CASSPQQAEETQYF.

The chain joins TRBV30 to TRBJ1-4; perhaps TRBD1 as D (6 bases). Trimming removed 4 bases at V and 8 bases at J, with 17 bases between. The CDR3 spans 14 residues. Germline CDR1 reads GTSNPN; CDR2 reads SVGIG (reference sequence). The DNA of the CDR3 is TGTGCCTGGACCCCTGACAGGCTGTTAGAAAAACTGTTTTTT. It translates to CAWTPDRLLEKLFF.

The V call is TRBV9, the J call TRBJ2-5; perhaps TRBD2 as D (5 bases). This CDR3 contains 20 residues. CDR1 is SGDLS, CDR2 YYNGEE, per germline. The V end lost 0 bases, the J end lost 4 bases, and 28 bases lay between the germline ends. The CDR3 here is CASSVAYRVLPARAGETQYF. The CDR3 bases are TGTGCCAGCAGCGTAGCTTACCGGGTCCTACCGGCCCGGGCGGGAGAGACCCAGTACTTC.

As concerns this clone: Different DNA sequences within this sample yield the same CDR3. This rearrangement joins TRBV9 to TRBJ2-7; 7 bases agree with TRBD2. V shed 0 bases and J 0 bases; nucleotides not matched to a gene: 3. The CDR3 loop spans 15 amino acids. Germline V gene data show CDR1 as SGDLS and CDR2 as YYNGEE. CDR3 region: CASSVGEGSSYEQYF. The DNA for the CDR3 is TGTGCCAGCAGCGTAGGGGAGGGGAGCTCCTACGAGCAGTACTTC.

Points on this clone: The same CDR3 is also encoded by other DNA sequences in this sample. The V and J genes are TRBV2 and TRBJ1-6; D is uncertain. Germline V gives CDR1 SNHLY, CDR2 FYNNEI. V gave up 6 bases and J gave up 1 base, with 22 bases separating them. CDR3 length: 19 amino acids. Here the CDR3 DNA reads TGTGCCAGCAGCACCGGGAGCACCGCACCGGGGTCCTATAATTCACCCCTCCACTTT. It codes for CASSTGSTAPGSYNSPLHF.

CDR3 protein: CASSPTPGEKLFF. The CDR3 bases are TGTGCCAGCTCACCAACACCCGGGGAAAAACTGTTTTTT. The chain carries TRBV18 and TRBJ1-4; D is undetermined. This CDR3 spans 13 amino acids. Trimming removed 2 bases from V and 8 bases from J, with 9 bases in between. CDR1 and CDR2 (germline): KGHSH, LQKENI.